A single sample is the source of the 9 T cell receptor beta chains below, sequenced in a study of cytomegalovirus exposure and HLA in healthy donors. PCR amplification relied on 60 Vbeta primers (plus 13 Jbeta primers). Measured with immunoSEQ multiplex PCR; TCRdb has only the in-frame clones, and not every one. Among tens of thousands of clones listed, roughly 70% were seen once. Sequencing was carried out using PBMCs. These receptors were collected from a woman in her 30s in good health and CMV-seronegative.

CDR3 in DNA: TGTGCCTACCTACAGCGGGGGCCCTACAATGAGCAGTTCTTC. It is translated as CAYLQRGPYNEQFF. The chain carries TRBV30 and TRBJ2-1; TRBD2 matches at 8 bases. The CDR3 extends over 14 amino acids. J lost 2 bases, V lost 7 bases, and 7 bases had no gene match. CDR1 GTSNPN and CDR2 SVGIG come from the germline V gene (reference sequence).

The chain combines TRBV19 with TRBJ2-3; D is undetermined. V was pared by 5 bases and J by 2 bases, with 8 bases between. Germline-derived CDR1 and CDR2 are LNHDA and SQIVND (reference sequence). The CDR3 is 13 residues long. DNA of the CDR3: TGTGCCAGTAGTCCCCAAATCACAGATACGCAGTATTTT. It is translated as CASSPQITDTQYF.

The chain has TRBV29-1 and TRBJ2-1, with 9 bases aligning to TRBD2. V dropped 3 bases and J dropped 6; count of bases not matched to a gene: 3. The CDR3 consists of 13 residues. Germline V lookup: CDR1 SQVTM, CDR2 ANQGSEA. DNA of the CDR3: TGCAGCGTTGATCTAGCGGGGACCAATGAGCAGTTCTTC. This encodes CSVDLAGTNEQFF.

In its sample, this clone was seen once. The chain joins TRBV7-3 to TRBJ1-2; 10 bases map to TRBD1. V lost 3 bases and J lost 6; bases outside the gene matches: 7. The CDR3 totals 15 residues. Germline CDR1 SGHTA, CDR2 FQGTGA. The CDR3 reads CASSFRWDRGNGYTF. The CDR3 coding sequence is TGTGCCAGCAGCTTTCGGTGGGACAGGGGAAATGGCTACACCTTC. Supplemented by reference TRBV7-3 and TRBJ1-2, the full variable domain reads GAGVSQTPSNKVTEKGKYVELRCDPISGHTALYWYRQSLGQGPEFLIYFQGTGAADDSGLPNDRFFAVRPEGSVSTLKIQRTERGDSAVYLCASSFRWDRGNGYTFGSGTRLTVV.

This clone is a singleton in its sample. V is TRBV7-6 and J is TRBJ2-7; possible D gene TRBD1, 5 bases. The V and J ends lost 1 base and 2 bases respectively, with 15 bases between them. Germline V gene lookup returns CDR1 SGHVS and CDR2 FNYEAQ. This CDR3 comprises 16 residues. CDR3 residues: CASSLGDRTLTYEQYV. CDR3 DNA: TGTGCCAGCAGCTTAGGTGATAGGACACTCACCTACGAGCAGTACGTC.

The chain carries TRBV29-1 and TRBJ2-1; TRBD2 agrees at 8 bases. The germline CDR1 and CDR2 sequences are SQVTM and ANQGSEA. This CDR3 is built from 13 residues. V dropped 3 bases and J dropped 6; count of bases not matched to a gene: 4. The CDR3 sequence: CSVDLAGRNEQFF. DNA of the CDR3: TGCAGCGTTGACCTAGCGGGTCGCAATGAGCAGTTCTTC.

The chain has TRBV18 and TRBJ2-7; no clear D gene. V gave up 1 base and J gave up 0 bases, with 13 bases separating them. The CDR3 consists of 16 residues. Germline CDR1 reads KGHSH; CDR2 reads LQKENI. This chain's CDR3 is CASSPLSAGNSYEQYF. In nucleotides, the CDR3 is TGTGCCAGCTCACCACTCTCGGCAGGCAACTCCTACGAGCAGTACTTC.

The gene calls are TRBV28 and TRBJ2-7, with a weak D call TRBD2 (6 bases). This CDR3 spans 14 amino acids. The V gene lost 3 bases and the J gene lost 0 bases, with 9 bases spanning the gap. CDR1 and CDR2 from the germline V gene are MDHEN and SYDVKM. The CDR3: CASSLEGLSYEQYF. CDR3 nucleotides: TGTGCCAGCAGTTTGGAGGGGCTCTCCTACGAGCAGTACTTC.

This chain joins TRBV28 and TRBJ1-2; no definite D call. Trimming removed 8 bases at V and 3 bases at J, with 10 bases between. This CDR3 contains 12 residues. Germline CDR1 reads MDHEN; CDR2 reads SYDVKM. CDR3 region: CASGTADYGYTF. The CDR3 bases are TGTGCCAGCGGAACGGCGGACTATGGCTACACCTTC.